This T cell receptor beta chain came from a study of T and B cells in COVID-19 patients. Study overall: The recovered patients had mostly mild to moderate COVID-19 with outpatient management. Median age was approximately 34 years in the recovered cohort and around 64 years in the active-infection cohort.

This clonotype was counted only a few times. From blood, 250-500 ng of genomic DNA served as TRB template. TRB rearrangements were amplified by multiplex PCR with BIOMED2 TRB-A/B primers. TCRdb redid the calling of the multiplex PCR reads with MiXCR, one entry per CDR3 protein. The profile shows about 8,400 distinct CDR3 sequences, about 26% of them singletons. This CDR3 spans 15 amino acids. Germline V gives CDR1 ENHRY, CDR2 SYGVKD. V lost 6 bases, J lost 9 bases, and 21 bases lay in between. The chain joins TRBV10-3 to TRBJ2-1, with D possibly TRBD2 on 6 matching bases. Sequenced input: blood. This clonotype was obtained from a human donor who had recovered from COVID-19. The CDR3, as DNA: TGTGCCATCAGCGGAACCTCGGTAGCGGACGGTGAGCAGTTCTTC. Translation: CAISGTSVADGEQFF.